The rows below give T cell receptor beta chains drawn from one sample of a study of T cells in Graves' hyperthyroidism and ophthalmopathy. Via MiXCR, TCRdb re-called the multiplex PCR reads, giving one row per CDR3 protein. Among over 400,000 distinct CDR3 sequences, 20% to 25% were seen once, and the ten largest hold approximately 49%. What was sequenced was blood. Receptor source: a woman between 65 and 79 years old with Graves' ophthalmopathy. Both conserved end residues are part of each CDR3. The D gene is left open where the match is weak.

j_gene: TRBJ2-7; v_gene: TRBV11-2; d_gene: .; CDR3aa: CASLGDLDPYEQYF
j_gene: TRBJ2-3; v_gene: TRBV3-1; d_gene: .; CDR3aa: CASSGDGVAQYF
j_gene: TRBJ2-7; v_gene: TRBV10-3; d_gene: .; CDR3aa: CAIRQLSEQYF
j_gene: TRBJ2-1; v_gene: TRBV6-2/TRBV6-3; d_gene: .; CDR3aa: CASSYPGGSPGGDEQFF
j_gene: TRBJ2-1; v_gene: TRBV28; d_gene: .; CDR3aa: CASSFDGKPYNEQFF
j_gene: TRBJ1-6; v_gene: TRBV28; d_gene: .; CDR3aa: CANSYAQGSSYNSPLHF
j_gene: TRBJ1-5; v_gene: TRBV10-3; d_gene: .; CDR3aa: CAISPDRGANQPQHF
j_gene: TRBJ2-5; v_gene: TRBV13; d_gene: .; CDR3aa: CASSKAQGWATKETQYF
j_gene: TRBJ1-6; v_gene: TRBV30; d_gene: .; CDR3aa: CAWRDQDSPLHF
j_gene: TRBJ1-6; v_gene: TRBV12-3/TRBV12-4; d_gene: .; CDR3aa: CASSRQVNSPLHF
j_gene: TRBJ2-7; v_gene: TRBV28; d_gene: .; CDR3aa: CASTEVGGARYEQYF
j_gene: TRBJ2-3; v_gene: TRBV28; d_gene: .; CDR3aa: CASTPGYSTDTQYF
j_gene: TRBJ2-7; v_gene: TRBV6-1; d_gene: .; CDR3aa: CASSKPHSYYEQYF
j_gene: TRBJ2-1; v_gene: TRBV2; d_gene: TRBD2; CDR3aa: CASSDRLAGGYEQFF
j_gene: TRBJ2-7; v_gene: TRBV7-2; d_gene: TRBD2; CDR3aa: CASSLGVGGRAGRQYF
j_gene: TRBJ2-5; v_gene: TRBV4-1; d_gene: TRBD2; CDR3aa: CASSRGTSGPMGETQYF
j_gene: TRBJ2-1; v_gene: TRBV28; d_gene: TRBD1; CDR3aa: CASSSAGGYNEQFF
j_gene: TRBJ1-5; v_gene: TRBV12-3/TRBV12-4; d_gene: .; CDR3aa: CASSLLVGREGQPQHF
j_gene: TRBJ1-1; v_gene: TRBV18; d_gene: .; CDR3aa: CASSPAGSMNTEAFF
j_gene: TRBJ2-1; v_gene: TRBV5-1; d_gene: .; CDR3aa: CASSLGQRSSYNEQFF
j_gene: TRBJ2-6; v_gene: TRBV28; d_gene: .; CDR3aa: CASSFIGSAGANVLTF
j_gene: TRBJ2-3; v_gene: TRBV6-1; d_gene: TRBD2; CDR3aa: CASTGAGAGDTQYF
j_gene: TRBJ1-2; v_gene: TRBV3-1; d_gene: .; CDR3aa: CASSQGHNNYGYTF
j_gene: TRBJ2-2; v_gene: TRBV7-2; d_gene: TRBD2; CDR3aa: CASSLGLARRRELFF
j_gene: TRBJ2-5; v_gene: TRBV7-8; d_gene: TRBD2; CDR3aa: CASGVGGGGSKETQYF
j_gene: TRBJ2-1; v_gene: TRBV11-2; d_gene: .; CDR3aa: CASSRRGDSNEQFF
j_gene: TRBJ1-1; v_gene: TRBV20-1; d_gene: .; CDR3aa: CSAPPRAKAPEAFF
j_gene: TRBJ2-7; v_gene: TRBV18; d_gene: .; CDR3aa: CASSPPPRISFYEQYF
j_gene: TRBJ2-5; v_gene: TRBV19; d_gene: .; CDR3aa: CASSIKWARTAPEETQYF
j_gene: TRBJ2-5; v_gene: TRBV12-3/TRBV12-4; d_gene: TRBD1; CDR3aa: CASRKTGARETQYF
j_gene: TRBJ1-1; v_gene: TRBV5-1; d_gene: TRBD1; CDR3aa: CASSRAGQGVPEAFF
j_gene: TRBJ2-3; v_gene: TRBV6-2/TRBV6-3; d_gene: TRBD2; CDR3aa: CASWDYTETDTQYF
j_gene: TRBJ1-2; v_gene: TRBV9; d_gene: .; CDR3aa: CASSSRQESFGYTF
j_gene: TRBJ2-7; v_gene: TRBV29-1; d_gene: TRBD2; CDR3aa: CSVSIAGVALGQYF
j_gene: TRBJ2-1; v_gene: TRBV7-2; d_gene: TRBD2; CDR3aa: CASSLHILNPSGLYNEQFF
j_gene: TRBJ1-1; v_gene: TRBV28; d_gene: .; CDR3aa: CASSQSGGREAFF
j_gene: TRBJ1-2; v_gene: TRBV12-3/TRBV12-4; d_gene: TRBD1; CDR3aa: CASSFPTGNGYTF
j_gene: TRBJ2-7; v_gene: TRBV27; d_gene: TRBD2; CDR3aa: CASSLGIAGSYEQYF